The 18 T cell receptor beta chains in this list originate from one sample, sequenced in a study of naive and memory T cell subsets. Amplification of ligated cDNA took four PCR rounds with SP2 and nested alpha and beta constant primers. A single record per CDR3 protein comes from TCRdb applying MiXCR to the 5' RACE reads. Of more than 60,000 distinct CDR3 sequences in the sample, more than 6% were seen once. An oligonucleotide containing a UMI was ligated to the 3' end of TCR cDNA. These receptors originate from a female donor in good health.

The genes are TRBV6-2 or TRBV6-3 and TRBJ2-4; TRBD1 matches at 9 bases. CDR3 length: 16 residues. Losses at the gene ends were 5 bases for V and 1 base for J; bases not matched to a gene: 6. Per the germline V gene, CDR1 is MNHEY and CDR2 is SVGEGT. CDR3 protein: CASSTRQGGAKNIQYF. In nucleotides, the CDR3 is TGTGCCAGCAGTACTCGACAGGGGGGGGCCAAAAACATTCAGTACTTC.

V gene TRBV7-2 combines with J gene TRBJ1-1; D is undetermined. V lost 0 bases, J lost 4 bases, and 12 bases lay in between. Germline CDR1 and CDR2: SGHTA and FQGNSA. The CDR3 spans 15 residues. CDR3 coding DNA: TGTGCCAGCAGCTTAGCGACCTCGTCGGGCACTGAAGCTTTCTTT. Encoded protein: CASSLATSSGTEAFF.

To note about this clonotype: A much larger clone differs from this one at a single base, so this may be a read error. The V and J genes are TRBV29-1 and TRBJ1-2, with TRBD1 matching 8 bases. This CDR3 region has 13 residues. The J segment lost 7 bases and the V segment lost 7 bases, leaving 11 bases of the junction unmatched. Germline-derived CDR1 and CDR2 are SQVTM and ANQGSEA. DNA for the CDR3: TGCAGCGCTTCAGGGGGCGACGACTGTGGCTACACCTTC. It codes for CSASGGDDCGYTF.

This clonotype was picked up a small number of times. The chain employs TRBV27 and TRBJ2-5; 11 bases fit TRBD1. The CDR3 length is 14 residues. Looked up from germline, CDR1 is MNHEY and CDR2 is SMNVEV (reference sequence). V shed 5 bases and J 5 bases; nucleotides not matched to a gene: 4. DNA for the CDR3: TGTGCCAGCAGTGGACAGGGGGCGAGGGAGACCCAGTACTTC. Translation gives CASSGQGARETQYF.

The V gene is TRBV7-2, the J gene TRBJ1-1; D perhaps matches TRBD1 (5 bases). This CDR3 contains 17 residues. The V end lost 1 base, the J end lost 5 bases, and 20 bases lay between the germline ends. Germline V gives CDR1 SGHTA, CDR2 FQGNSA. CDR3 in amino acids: CASSLGGGFGGRTEAFF. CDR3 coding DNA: TGTGCCAGCAGCTTAGGAGGTGGGTTCGGGGGTAGAACTGAAGCTTTCTTT.

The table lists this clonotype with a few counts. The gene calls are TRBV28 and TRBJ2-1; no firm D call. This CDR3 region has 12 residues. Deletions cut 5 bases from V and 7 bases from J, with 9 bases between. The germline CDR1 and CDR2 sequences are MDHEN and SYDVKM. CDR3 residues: CASSRFRNEQFF. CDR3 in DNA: TGTGCCAGCAGTCGATTCCGTAATGAGCAGTTCTTC.

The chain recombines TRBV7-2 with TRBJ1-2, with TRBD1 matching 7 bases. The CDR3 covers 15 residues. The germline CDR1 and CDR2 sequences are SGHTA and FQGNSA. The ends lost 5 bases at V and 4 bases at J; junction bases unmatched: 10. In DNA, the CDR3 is TGTGCCAGCAGCCCCGCCCAGGGGGTAGGCTATGGCTACACCTTC. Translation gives CASSPAQGVGYGYTF.

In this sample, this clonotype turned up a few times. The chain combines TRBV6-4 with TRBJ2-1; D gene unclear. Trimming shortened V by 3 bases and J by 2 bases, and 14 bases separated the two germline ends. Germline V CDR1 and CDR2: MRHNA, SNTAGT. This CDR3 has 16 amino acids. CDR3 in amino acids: CASSDAPLAPYNEQFF. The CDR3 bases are TGTGCCAGCAGTGATGCCCCACTCGCGCCCTACAATGAGCAGTTCTTC.

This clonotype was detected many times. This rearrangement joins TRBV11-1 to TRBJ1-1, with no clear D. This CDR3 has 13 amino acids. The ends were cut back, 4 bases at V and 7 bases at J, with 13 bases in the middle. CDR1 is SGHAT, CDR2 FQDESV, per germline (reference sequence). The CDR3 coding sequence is TGTGCCAGCAGCTCCCTAGTCGATGGTGAAGCTTTCTTT. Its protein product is CASSSLVDGEAFF.

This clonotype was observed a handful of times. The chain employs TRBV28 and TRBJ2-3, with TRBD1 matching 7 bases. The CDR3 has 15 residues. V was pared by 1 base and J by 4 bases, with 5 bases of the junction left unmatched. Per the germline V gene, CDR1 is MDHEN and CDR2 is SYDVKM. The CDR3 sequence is CASSLSGGSADTQYF. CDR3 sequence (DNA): TGTGCCAGCAGTTTATCAGGGGGTAGTGCAGATACGCAGTATTTT.

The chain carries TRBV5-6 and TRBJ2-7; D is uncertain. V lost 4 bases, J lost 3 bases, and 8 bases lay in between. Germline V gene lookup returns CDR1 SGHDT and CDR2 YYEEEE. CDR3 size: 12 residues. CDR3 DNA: TGTGCCAGCAGCACACGACGCTACGAGCAGTACTTC. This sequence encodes CASSTRRYEQYF.

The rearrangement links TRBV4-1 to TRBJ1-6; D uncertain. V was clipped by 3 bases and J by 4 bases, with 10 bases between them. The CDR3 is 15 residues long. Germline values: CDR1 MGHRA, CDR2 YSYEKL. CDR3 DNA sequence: TGCGCCAGCAGCCAGAGAGGACGGTATAATTCACCCCTCCACTTT. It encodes CASSQRGRYNSPLHF.

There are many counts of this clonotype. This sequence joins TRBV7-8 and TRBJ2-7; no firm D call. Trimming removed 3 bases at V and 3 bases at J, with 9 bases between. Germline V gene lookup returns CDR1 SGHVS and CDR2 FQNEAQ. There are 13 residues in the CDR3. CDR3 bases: TGTGCCAGCAGCTTGAGCCCCCTCTACGAGCAGTACTTC. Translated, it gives CASSLSPLYEQYF.

CDR3 bases: TGTGCCAGCAGTTCGCCCCCCGGGACAGGGTATGTCTACGAGCAGTACTTC. Translating it yields CASSSPPGTGYVYEQYF. The chain combines TRBV28 with TRBJ2-7, with 9 positions matching TRBD1. The CDR3 runs to 17 residues. Germline loops: CDR1 MDHEN, CDR2 SYDVKM. Trimming removed 4 bases from V and 3 bases from J; junction bases left unmatched: 13.

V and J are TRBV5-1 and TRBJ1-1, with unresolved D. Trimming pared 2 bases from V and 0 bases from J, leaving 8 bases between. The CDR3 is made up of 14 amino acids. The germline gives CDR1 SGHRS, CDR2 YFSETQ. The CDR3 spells CASSLNVMNTEAFF. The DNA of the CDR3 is TGCGCCAGCAGCTTAAATGTTATGAACACTGAAGCTTTCTTT.

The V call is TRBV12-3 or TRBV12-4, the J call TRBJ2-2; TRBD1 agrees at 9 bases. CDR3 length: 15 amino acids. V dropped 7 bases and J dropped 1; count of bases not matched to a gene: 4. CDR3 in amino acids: CASTLGQGNTGELFF. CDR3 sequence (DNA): TGTGCCAGCACCTTGGGACAGGGGAACACCGGGGAGCTGTTTTTT.

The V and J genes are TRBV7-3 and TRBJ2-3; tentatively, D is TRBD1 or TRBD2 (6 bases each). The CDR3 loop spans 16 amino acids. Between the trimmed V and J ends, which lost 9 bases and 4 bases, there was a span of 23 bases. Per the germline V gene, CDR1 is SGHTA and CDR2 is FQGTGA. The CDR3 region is CASTLNSGKGADTQYF. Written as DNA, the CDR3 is TGTGCCAGTACTTTGAATAGCGGAAAGGGGGCAGATACGCAGTATTTT.

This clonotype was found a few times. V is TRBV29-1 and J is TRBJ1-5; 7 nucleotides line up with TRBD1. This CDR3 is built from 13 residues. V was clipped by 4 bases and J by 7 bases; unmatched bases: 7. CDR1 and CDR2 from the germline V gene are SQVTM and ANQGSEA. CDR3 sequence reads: CSVVGQEGQPQHF. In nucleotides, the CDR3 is TGCAGCGTTGTCGGACAGGAAGGCCAGCCCCAGCATTTT.